Below are 21 T cell receptor beta chains sequenced from a single sample in a study of cytomegalovirus exposure and HLA in healthy donors. In the PCR, 60 Vbeta and 13 Jbeta primers were used. Generated by immunoSEQ multiplex PCR, the TCRdb table keeps only in-frame clones and is missing some. The sample contains roughly 80,000 clones, roughly 70% of which appear only once. Sequencing input: PBMCs. The source is a man aged 60 to 75 in good health and CMV-seropositive.

This clone was seen only a few times. This sequence joins TRBV5-4 and TRBJ1-2; 7 positions match TRBD1. Germline V CDR1 and CDR2: SGHNT, YYREEE (reference sequence). Losses at the gene ends were 4 bases for V and 1 base for J; bases not matched to a gene: 7. The CDR3 covers 15 residues. Here the CDR3 reads CASSLTGNLNYGYTF. In DNA form, the CDR3 reads TGTGCCAGCAGCCTGACAGGGAACCTTAACTATGGCTACACCTTC.

Only one count was recorded for this clone. The chain carries TRBV15 and TRBJ2-1; 7 nucleotides line up with TRBD2. CDR1 is LNHNV and CDR2 is YYDKDF in the germline V gene (reference sequence). V lost 3 bases and J lost 5; bases outside the gene matches: 10. The CDR3 totals 16 residues. CDR3 loop: CATSSYELAENNEQFF. For the CDR3, the DNA is TGTGCCACCAGCAGTTACGAGCTAGCGGAAAACAATGAGCAGTTCTTC.

J is TRBJ2-1 and V is TRBV11-2, with D unclear. From germline, CDR1 is SGHAT and CDR2 FQNNGV. V lost 5 bases and J lost 10, with 15 bases in between. The CDR3 extends over 13 amino acids. The CDR3 DNA is TGTGCCAGCAGCCCCCATCTAAGCTCGGAGCAGTTCTTC. Residues: CASSPHLSSEQFF. Complete variable domain (other parts from reference TRBV11-2 and TRBJ2-1): EAGVAQSPRYKIIEKRQSVAFWCNPISGHATLYWYQQILGQGPKLLIQFQNNGVVDDSQLPKDRFSAERLKGVDSTLKIQPAKLEDSAVYLCASSPHLSSEQFFGPGTRLTVL.

The CDR3, as DNA: TGTGCCAGCAGCTCAGGGTCCCCTGGAACTGAAGCTTTCTTT. It specifies CASSSGSPGTEAFF. The chain carries TRBV7-2 and TRBJ1-1; maybe TRBD1 (5 bases). Deletions cut 4 bases from V and 5 bases from J, with 14 bases between. Germline-derived CDR1 and CDR2 are SGHTA and FQGNSA. The CDR3 sequence is 14 residues long. The full variable domain, rest sourced from reference TRBV7-2 and TRBJ1-1, is GAGVSQSPSNKVTEKGKDVELRCDPISGHTALYWYRQSLGQGLEFLIYFQGNSAPDKSGLPSDRFSAERTGGSVSTLTIQRTQQEDSAVYLCASSSGSPGTEAFFGQGTRLTVV.

The rearrangement links TRBV10-3 to TRBJ2-7; TRBD1 might be the D (5 bases). The CDR3 spans 15 residues. Deletions cut 0 bases from V and 4 bases from J, with 13 bases between. Germline V gene data show CDR1 as ENHRY and CDR2 as SYGVKD. The CDR3 coding sequence is TGTGCCATCAGTGAGTCGCCAGGGCCAACATACGAGCAGTACTTC. Translating gives CAISESPGPTYEQYF.

In its sample, this clone was seen once. The V gene is TRBV10-3, the J gene TRBJ1-2; D is perhaps TRBD1 (5 bases). Germline V lookup: CDR1 ENHRY, CDR2 SYGVKD. Trimming pared 6 bases from V and 6 bases from J, leaving 20 bases between. This CDR3 is 15 amino acids long. CDR3 amino acids: CAIRASGLAADGYTF. The CDR3 DNA reads as TGTGCCATCAGGGCTTCAGGGTTAGCTGCGGATGGCTACACCTTC.

V gene TRBV28 combines with J gene TRBJ2-3; 10 positions match TRBD1. This CDR3 is built from 15 residues. Trimming cost V 7 bases and J 3 bases; bases outside gene matches: 7. The germline V gene encodes CDR1 MDHEN and CDR2 SYDVKM. CDR3 coding DNA: TGTGCCAGCACTCTGGGGGGACAGGGGACAGATACGCAGTATTTT. This codes for CASTLGGQGTDTQYF.

The chain combines TRBV6-1 with TRBJ1-2; D possibly corresponds to TRBD1 (5 bases). V dropped 5 bases and J dropped 2 bases, with 15 bases sitting between them. Germline V gene sequence: CDR1 MNHNS, CDR2 SASEGT. The CDR3 is made up of 15 amino acids. The CDR3: CASSRLRDLNYGYTF. The CDR3 nucleotides are TGTGCCAGCAGTCGTCTCCGGGACTTAAACTATGGCTACACCTTC.

This chain links TRBV18 with TRBJ2-7; TRBD2 matches at 7 bases. CDR3 length: 14 residues. V shed 0 bases, J shed 3 bases, and the junction held 2 bases outside the gene matches. In germline, CDR1 is KGHSH, CDR2 LQKENI. DNA for the CDR3: TGTGCCAGCTCACCACCGGGGGGGGGCTACGAGCAGTACTTC. Translated, it gives CASSPPGGGYEQYF.

The chain combines TRBV19 with TRBJ1-1, with unresolved D. The CDR3 covers 11 residues. Germline V gene sequence: CDR1 LNHDA, CDR2 SQIVND (reference sequence). Trimming took 4 bases from V and 7 from J, leaving 7 bases between them. The CDR3 DNA sequence: TGTGCCAGTAGTACGGGGTGTGAAGCTTTCTTT. Amino acid sequence: CASSTGCEAFF. Variable domain in full (rest from reference TRBV19 and TRBJ1-1): DGGITQSPKYLFRKEGQNVTLSCEQNLNHDAMYWYRQDPGQGLRLIYYSQIVNDFQKGDIAEGYSVSREKKESFPLTVTSAQKNPTAFYLCASSTGCEAFFGQGTRLTVV.

This clone appeared once. The V call is TRBV5-6, the J call TRBJ1-1, with TRBD1 matching over 7 bases. The V gene end was trimmed by 0 bases and the J gene end by 7 bases; junction bases not matched to a gene: 0. CDR1 is SGHDT, CDR2 YYEEEE, per germline. The CDR3 length is 12 residues. CDR3: CASSLGTGEAFF. The DNA for the CDR3 is TGTGCCAGCAGCTTGGGGACAGGTGAAGCTTTCTTT.

The V and J genes are TRBV5-1 and TRBJ2-5, with D possibly TRBD2 on 5 matching bases. CDR1 and CDR2 from the germline V gene are SGHRS and YFSETQ. The CDR3 loop spans 14 amino acids. The V gene lost 6 bases and the J gene lost 4 bases, with 16 bases spanning the gap. For the CDR3, the DNA is TGCGCCAGCACCAGCGGTGGGGTTGGAGAGACCCAGTACTTC. Protein: CASTSGGVGETQYF.

This clone was counted between two and nine times. This chain links TRBV29-1 with TRBJ2-7; 9 bases match TRBD1. The germline CDR1 and CDR2 sequences are SQVTM and ANQGSEA. The CDR3 is 14 residues long. V lost 3 bases to trimming and J lost 3 bases; unmatched junction nucleotides: 6. The CDR3 region is CSVEGDRGNYEQYF. The CDR3 nucleotides are TGCAGCGTTGAGGGTGACAGGGGGAACTACGAGCAGTACTTC.

The rearrangement uses TRBV7-8 and TRBJ1-2; weak D call: TRBD1 (6 bases). Trimming shortened V by 5 bases and J by 3 bases, and 10 bases separated the two germline ends. The CDR3 sequence is 13 residues long. The germline CDR1 and CDR2 sequences are SGHVS and FQNEAQ. The chain's CDR3 is CASSMRQDYGYTF. CDR3 DNA: TGTGCCAGCAGCATGCGACAGGACTATGGCTACACCTTC.

The rearrangement joins TRBV7-2 to TRBJ2-7; D is undetermined. The length of the CDR3 is 15 residues. V shed 1 base and J shed 6 bases, with 16 bases lying between them. Per the germline V gene, CDR1 is SGHTA and CDR2 is FQGNSA. The CDR3 loop reads CASSLDSRSVFEQYF. Here the CDR3 DNA reads TGTGCCAGCAGCTTAGATTCCAGGTCAGTTTTCGAGCAGTACTTC.

For the CDR3, the DNA is TGTGCCAGCAGCTTAGGTGGGGGCGGGGGAGAGACCCAGTACTTC. It encodes CASSLGGGGGETQYF. This chain uses TRBV7-2 with TRBJ2-5, with a tentative D call TRBD2 (7 bases). Trimming left V 1 base short and J 4 bases short, with 13 bases between. Germline CDR1 is SGHTA and CDR2 is FQGNSA. The CDR3 is 15 amino acids.

The V and J genes are TRBV11-2 and TRBJ2-5, with 8 bases lining up with TRBD2. V shed 5 bases, J shed 4 bases, and the junction held 15 bases outside the gene matches. CDR1 is SGHAT and CDR2 is FQNNGV in the germline V gene. The CDR3 has 17 amino acids. The CDR3 here is CASSRSGAGGRRETQYF. For the CDR3, the DNA is TGTGCCAGCAGCAGGTCAGGGGCGGGAGGCCGACGAGAGACCCAGTACTTC.

This clone was seen a handful of times. J is TRBJ1-3 and V is TRBV28; D remains unclear. V gave up 9 bases and J gave up 4 bases, with 10 bases separating them. There are 12 residues in the CDR3. CDR1 MDHEN and CDR2 SYDVKM come from the germline V gene. This CDR3 reads CASGLVGNTIYF. DNA for the CDR3: TGTGCCAGTGGACTTGTGGGAAACACCATATATTTT.

As DNA, the CDR3 is TGTGCCAGTCGAACAGTCGGTGAAGCTTTCTTT. Its translation is CASRTVGEAFF. The chain is built from TRBV28 and TRBJ1-1; D is unclear. Germline-derived CDR1 and CDR2 are MDHEN and SYDVKM. Trimming took 9 bases from V and 7 from J, leaving 12 bases between them. This CDR3 is 11 amino acids long.

This CDR3 reads CAWSTNYEQYF. The CDR3 DNA reads as TGTGCCTGGAGTACTAACTACGAGCAGTACTTC. The chain couples TRBV30 to TRBJ2-7, with unresolved D. This CDR3 is built from 11 residues. V was shortened by 2 bases and J by 3 bases, with 5 bases between the two germline ends. Germline assignment: CDR1 GTSNPN and CDR2 SVGIG (reference sequence).

The genes are TRBV7-8 and TRBJ2-1, with 7 bases that match TRBD2. Looked up from germline, CDR1 is SGHVS and CDR2 is FQNEAQ. This CDR3 is 16 amino acids long. V was clipped by 4 bases and J by 3 bases; unmatched bases: 9. DNA for the CDR3: TGTGCCAGCAGCTCCCCCCTAGCGGCCCACTACAATGAGCAGTTCTTC. This encodes CASSSPLAAHYNEQFF.